This is a list of T cell receptor beta chains from one sample in a study of cytomegalovirus exposure and HLA in healthy donors. Libraries were prepared by immunoSEQ multiplex PCR; TCRdb keeps only in-frame clonotypes and omits some of them. The sample includes around 300,000 clones, about nine tenths seen only once; the top ten take roughly 1.2%. The sequencing input was PBMCs. These receptors originate from a woman aged 25 to 39 in good health and CMV-seropositive. The CDR3 runs from the conserved cysteine through the conserved F or W. Fields, in order: J gene, V gene, D gene, clone size, CDR3 DNA, CDR3 protein. The D gene is left open where the match is weak. Clone size is stated in some rows and not others, as once, few, many or a class when expanded.

J gene: TRBJ2-7; V gene: TRBV29-1; D gene: TRBD2; clone size: NA; CDR3 DNA: TGCAGCGTGTCGACTAGCGGGAACCACGAGCAGTACTTC; CDR3 protein: CSVSTSGNHEQYF
J gene: TRBJ2-1; V gene: TRBV11-1; D gene: TRBD1; clone size: NA; CDR3 DNA: TGTGCCAGCAGCAGGACAGGGTCGGATGAGCAGTTCTTC; CDR3 protein: CASSRTGSDEQFF
J gene: TRBJ2-3; V gene: TRBV13; D gene: NA; clone size: NA; CDR3 DNA: TGTGCCAGCAGCAACTCCCGCACAGGTACGCAGTATTTT; CDR3 protein: CASSNSRTGTQYF
J gene: TRBJ2-3; V gene: TRBV25-1; D gene: TRBD2; clone size: NA; CDR3 DNA: TGTGCCAGCAGTGAGGCGGGAGGGCCCTCAGATACGCAGTATTTT; CDR3 protein: CASSEAGGPSDTQYF
J gene: TRBJ2-7; V gene: TRBV28; D gene: TRBD2; clone size: NA; CDR3 DNA: TGTGCCAGCAGTTCTCCCACGGCGGGAGCGAGAAGGGAGCAGTACTTC; CDR3 protein: CASSSPTAGARREQYF
J gene: TRBJ2-7; V gene: TRBV27; D gene: NA; clone size: NA; CDR3 DNA: TGTGCCAGCAGGGCCCCGGGGATTCTCGAGCAGTACTTC; CDR3 protein: CASRAPGILEQYF
J gene: TRBJ2-7; V gene: TRBV27; D gene: NA; clone size: NA; CDR3 DNA: TGTGCCAGCAGTCCCAGGGAAGGGAGCTACGAGCAGTACTTC; CDR3 protein: CASSPREGSYEQYF
J gene: TRBJ2-2; V gene: TRBV6-6; D gene: TRBD2; clone size: NA; CDR3 DNA: TGTGCCAGCAGCGGCCCTGGGGGGGAGAACACCGGGGAGCTGTTTTTT; CDR3 protein: CASSGPGGENTGELFF
J gene: TRBJ1-4; V gene: TRBV13; D gene: NA; clone size: NA; CDR3 DNA: TGTGCCAGCAGCTTAGAGGGGACTGAGAATGAAAAACTGTTTTTT; CDR3 protein: CASSLEGTENEKLFF
J gene: TRBJ2-7; V gene: TRBV9; D gene: TRBD2; clone size: NA; CDR3 DNA: TGTGCCAGCAGCGTGACCGGGACTAGTAACTACGAGCAGTACTTC; CDR3 protein: CASSVTGTSNYEQYF
J gene: TRBJ2-7; V gene: TRBV5-6; D gene: TRBD1; clone size: NA; CDR3 DNA: TGTGCCAGCAGCACGGACAGGGGGCTCTACGAGCAGTACTTC; CDR3 protein: CASSTDRGLYEQYF
J gene: TRBJ1-3; V gene: TRBV9; D gene: NA; clone size: NA; CDR3 DNA: TGTGCCAGCAGCCCCGACGGTGACTCTGGAAACACCATATATTTT; CDR3 protein: CASSPDGDSGNTIYF
J gene: TRBJ2-7; V gene: TRBV5-1; D gene: TRBD2; clone size: NA; CDR3 DNA: TGCGCCAGCAGTCGGATACTAGCGGGAGGGTCCTACGAGCAGTACTTC; CDR3 protein: CASSRILAGGSYEQYF
J gene: TRBJ2-6; V gene: TRBV9; D gene: NA; clone size: NA; CDR3 DNA: TGTGCCAGTGGTCCCTCTGGGGCCAACGTCCTGACTTTC; CDR3 protein: CASGPSGANVLTF
J gene: TRBJ2-5; V gene: TRBV9; D gene: NA; clone size: NA; CDR3 DNA: TGTGCCAGCAGCGTAGGGGCGAAAGAGACCCAGTACTTC; CDR3 protein: CASSVGAKETQYF
J gene: TRBJ2-7; V gene: TRBV2; D gene: NA; clone size: NA; CDR3 DNA: TGTGCCAGCAAGGGGAGCACGGCCTACGAGCAGTACTTC; CDR3 protein: CASKGSTAYEQYF
J gene: TRBJ2-1; V gene: TRBV10-2; D gene: NA; clone size: NA; CDR3 DNA: TGCGCCAGCAGTGGCGGGGGCCGGGGGAATGAGCAGTTCTTC; CDR3 protein: CASSGGGRGNEQFF
J gene: TRBJ2-7; V gene: TRBV7-9; D gene: NA; clone size: NA; CDR3 DNA: TGTGCCAGCAGCTTGAGCGCAACCGAGTACGAGCAGTACTTC; CDR3 protein: CASSLSATEYEQYF
J gene: TRBJ1-4; V gene: TRBV4-3; D gene: NA; clone size: NA; CDR3 DNA: TGCGCCAGCAGCCAAGATCTTGGCCAGGGGAATGAAAAACTGTTTTTT; CDR3 protein: CASSQDLGQGNEKLFF
J gene: TRBJ2-7; V gene: TRBV5-1; D gene: NA; clone size: NA; CDR3 DNA: TGCGCCAGCAGCCTAATGGGCACCTACGAGCAGTACTTC; CDR3 protein: CASSLMGTYEQYF
J gene: TRBJ1-4; V gene: TRBV6-1; D gene: NA; clone size: NA; CDR3 DNA: TGTGCCAGCAGTGGGCTTGACACAGTATATGAAAAACTGTTTTTT; CDR3 protein: CASSGLDTVYEKLFF
J gene: TRBJ2-7; V gene: TRBV30; D gene: NA; clone size: NA; CDR3 DNA: TGTGCCTGGACCCGAATCGGGCAGAGAACCTACGAGCAGTACTTC; CDR3 protein: CAWTRIGQRTYEQYF
J gene: TRBJ2-1; V gene: TRBV30; D gene: NA; clone size: NA; CDR3 DNA: TGTGCCTGGTCCGCCTCCCACTCCTACAATGAGCAGTTCTTC; CDR3 protein: CAWSASHSYNEQFF
J gene: TRBJ1-3; V gene: TRBV7-2; D gene: NA; clone size: NA; CDR3 DNA: TGTGCCAGCAGCTTAGTGGTCAGGGCCAAGGAAAACACCATATATTTT; CDR3 protein: CASSLVVRAKENTIYF
J gene: TRBJ2-1; V gene: TRBV9; D gene: TRBD2; clone size: NA; CDR3 DNA: TGTGCCAGCAGCGTAGCGGGGGGACCCTCCGATGAGCAGTTCTTC; CDR3 protein: CASSVAGGPSDEQFF
J gene: TRBJ2-1; V gene: TRBV5-6; D gene: NA; clone size: NA; CDR3 DNA: TGTGCCAGCAGCAATGGACTAAATGAGCAGTTCTTC; CDR3 protein: CASSNGLNEQFF
J gene: TRBJ1-5; V gene: TRBV10-2; D gene: NA; clone size: NA; CDR3 DNA: TGCGCCAGCAGTGAGGATGGAGGTCGATGGTACAGGGATAGCAATCAGCCCCAGCATTTT; CDR3 protein: CASSEDGGRWYRDSNQPQHF
J gene: TRBJ1-2; V gene: TRBV18; D gene: NA; clone size: once; CDR3 DNA: TGTGCCAGCTCACCTACGAAGGATGCTGGCTACACCTTC; CDR3 protein: CASSPTKDAGYTF
J gene: TRBJ1-1; V gene: TRBV5-4; D gene: TRBD1; clone size: NA; CDR3 DNA: TGTGCCAGCAGCCCCGGACAGGGCCCCGCCGCGTCAGCTTTCTTT; CDR3 protein: CASSPGQGPAASAFF
J gene: TRBJ2-3; V gene: TRBV7-7; D gene: NA; clone size: NA; CDR3 DNA: TGTGCCAGCAGCATAGGGACTTCTACTAGCACAGATACGCAGTATTTT; CDR3 protein: CASSIGTSTSTDTQYF
J gene: TRBJ1-1; V gene: TRBV7-9; D gene: NA; clone size: NA; CDR3 DNA: TGTGCCAGCAGCTCCCCCGCACTCCATTCAAACACTGAAGCTTTCTTT; CDR3 protein: CASSSPALHSNTEAFF
J gene: TRBJ2-1; V gene: TRBV4-3; D gene: TRBD2; clone size: few; CDR3 DNA: TGCGCCAGCAGCCAAGATAGCGGGAGGGCCTCCTACAATGAGCAGTTCTTC; CDR3 protein: CASSQDSGRASYNEQFF
J gene: TRBJ2-3; V gene: TRBV4-2; D gene: NA; clone size: NA; CDR3 DNA: TGTGCCAGCAGCCAAGATGGGGCGGGGTCAGATACGCAGTATTTT; CDR3 protein: CASSQDGAGSDTQYF
J gene: TRBJ2-5; V gene: TRBV13; D gene: TRBD2; clone size: NA; CDR3 DNA: TGTGCCTCCGGACTAGCGGGGGGGCAAGAGACCCAGTACTTC; CDR3 protein: CASGLAGGQETQYF
J gene: TRBJ2-7; V gene: TRBV5-6; D gene: NA; clone size: once; CDR3 DNA: TGTGCCAGCAGCTTGGGTACAGGGACCTACGAGCAGTACTTC; CDR3 protein: CASSLGTGTYEQYF
J gene: TRBJ1-1; V gene: TRBV11-2; D gene: NA; clone size: NA; CDR3 DNA: TGTGCCAGCAGGCTCAGGTTGAACACTGAAGCTTTCTTT; CDR3 protein: CASRLRLNTEAFF
J gene: TRBJ2-2; V gene: TRBV5-6; D gene: NA; clone size: NA; CDR3 DNA: TGTGCCAGCAGCCCGGGGAACACCGGGGAGCTGTTTTTT; CDR3 protein: CASSPGNTGELFF
J gene: TRBJ1-2; V gene: TRBV2; D gene: NA; clone size: few; CDR3 DNA: TGTGCCAAGGAGAGAGGAGGTAATCGCTACACCTTC; CDR3 protein: CAKERGGNRYTF
J gene: TRBJ2-5; V gene: TRBV27; D gene: NA; clone size: few; CDR3 DNA: TGTGCCAGCAGGCTACTCGGGTCCGGGGAGACCCAGTACTTC; CDR3 protein: CASRLLGSGETQYF
J gene: TRBJ1-1; V gene: TRBV27; D gene: NA; clone size: once; CDR3 DNA: TGTGCCAGCAGCCTAGGGACTATCACTGAAGCTTTCTTT; CDR3 protein: CASSLGTITEAFF
J gene: TRBJ2-1; V gene: TRBV6-5; D gene: TRBD2; clone size: NA; CDR3 DNA: TGTGCCAGCAGGACTCGGACTAGCGGGGGCAATGAGCAGTTCTTC; CDR3 protein: CASRTRTSGGNEQFF
J gene: TRBJ2-3; V gene: TRBV27; D gene: TRBD2; clone size: NA; CDR3 DNA: TGTGCCAGCAGTCTGATAGCGGGAAGCGGTACAGATACGCAGTATTTT; CDR3 protein: CASSLIAGSGTDTQYF
J gene: TRBJ2-1; V gene: TRBV27; D gene: TRBD2; clone size: NA; CDR3 DNA: TGTGCCAGCACCCCTCTATCTAGCGGGAGGGGAAATGAGCAGTTCTTC; CDR3 protein: CASTPLSSGRGNEQFF
J gene: TRBJ2-7; V gene: TRBV5-1; D gene: NA; clone size: NA; CDR3 DNA: TGCGCCAGCAGCTTGGTTGTCGACTACGAGCAGTACTTC; CDR3 protein: CASSLVVDYEQYF
J gene: TRBJ1-2; V gene: TRBV7-9; D gene: NA; clone size: NA; CDR3 DNA: TGTGCCAGCAGCTTACGCGGACAAAACCCTAACTATGGCTACACCTTC; CDR3 protein: CASSLRGQNPNYGYTF
J gene: TRBJ2-6; V gene: TRBV7-2; D gene: NA; clone size: few; CDR3 DNA: TGTGCCAGCAGCTTAGCTGGGGCCAACGTCCTGACTTTC; CDR3 protein: CASSLAGANVLTF
J gene: TRBJ2-6; V gene: TRBV4-3; D gene: NA; clone size: NA; CDR3 DNA: TGCGCCAGCAGCCAAACCCCGCCGGCACCGACAGATGGGGCCAACGTCCTGACTTTC; CDR3 protein: CASSQTPPAPTDGANVLTF
J gene: TRBJ2-3; V gene: TRBV7-9; D gene: NA; clone size: NA; CDR3 DNA: TGTGCCAGCAGCTTAACAGATACGCAGTATTTT; CDR3 protein: CASSLTDTQYF
J gene: TRBJ2-7; V gene: TRBV6-5; D gene: NA; clone size: NA; CDR3 DNA: TGTGCCAGCAACCAGGGGTGGGGGGGCAACGAGCAGTACTTC; CDR3 protein: CASNQGWGGNEQYF
J gene: TRBJ2-3; V gene: TRBV19; D gene: NA; clone size: NA; CDR3 DNA: TGTGCCAGTAGTATTGCCGGGGGCCAGCGGGCTACGCAGTATTTT; CDR3 protein: CASSIAGGQRATQYF
J gene: TRBJ2-3; V gene: TRBV7-9; D gene: NA; clone size: NA; CDR3 DNA: TGTGCCAGCAGCTTAAATGTGTGGGGGGAGGATACGCAGTATTTT; CDR3 protein: CASSLNVWGEDTQYF
J gene: TRBJ1-2; V gene: TRBV7-9; D gene: NA; clone size: NA; CDR3 DNA: TGTGCCAGCAGCTTAGTCTTTAAGAACCGGGACACGGACTATGGCTACACCTTC; CDR3 protein: CASSLVFKNRDTDYGYTF
J gene: TRBJ2-7; V gene: TRBV13; D gene: TRBD2; clone size: NA; CDR3 DNA: TGTGCCAGCAGCTTAGGCGGGCGGGGGGGCAACTACGAGCAGTACTTC; CDR3 protein: CASSLGGRGGNYEQYF
J gene: TRBJ1-5; V gene: TRBV5-4; D gene: NA; clone size: NA; CDR3 DNA: TGTGCCAGCAGCTTCAGGGGCAGTCAGCCCCAGCATTTT; CDR3 protein: CASSFRGSQPQHF
J gene: TRBJ2-7; V gene: TRBV4-1; D gene: NA; clone size: once; CDR3 DNA: TGCGCCAGCAGCCCCAGCACGGAAAACGGAGGGCGGCCCTACGAGCAGTACTTC; CDR3 protein: CASSPSTENGGRPYEQYF
J gene: TRBJ1-5; V gene: TRBV23-1; D gene: NA; clone size: NA; CDR3 DNA: TGCGCCAGCAGTCCCGAATCAGGGACGAAGCCCCAGCATTTT; CDR3 protein: CASSPESGTKPQHF
J gene: TRBJ1-2; V gene: TRBV6-5; D gene: NA; clone size: NA; CDR3 DNA: TGTGCCAGCAGTTTTGTGGGCTATGGCTACACCTTC; CDR3 protein: CASSFVGYGYTF
J gene: TRBJ1-2; V gene: TRBV13; D gene: NA; clone size: NA; CDR3 DNA: TGTGCCAGCAGCCGCCTTATGGGGGTTTCATATGGCTACACCTTC; CDR3 protein: CASSRLMGVSYGYTF
J gene: TRBJ1-5; V gene: TRBV6-5; D gene: TRBD1; clone size: NA; CDR3 DNA: TGTGCCAGCAGTCTCCGGACAGGGACCCAGCCCCAGCATTTT; CDR3 protein: CASSLRTGTQPQHF
J gene: TRBJ1-2; V gene: TRBV13; D gene: TRBD1; clone size: NA; CDR3 DNA: TGTGCCAGCAGCTCCTTGGACAGGGATATTCGTGGCTACACCTTC; CDR3 protein: CASSSLDRDIRGYTF